This T cell receptor (beta chain) was profiled in a study of blood T cell repertoires in COVID-19 (dated by TCRdb to 2019 to 2021). For context, the study as a whole: Samples covering the acute and convalescent phases of COVID-19 were provided by collaborators in the United States, Italy and Spain. The prospective study material was composed of cDNA or gDNA derived from T cells, B-cell-depleted T cells, or PBMCs. The dataset comprised deeply sampled blood TCRbeta repertoires from subjects exposed to, actively infected with, or recovered from COVID-19. A freely available public database, intended as a resource for researchers studying the immune response to SARS-CoV-2, is where the repertoires were released. Samples came from the ongoing ImmuneRACE study (first 160 participants) plus 1,254 subjects from 6 global collaborators. Sample metadata almost always included a de-identified subject ID, COVID-19 status, age in years and sex. Where available, HLA class I and class II types were taken from metadata supplied by the sample provider and were not determined by assay-based typing. Overall study results and their limits: How much clinical and demographic metadata was included differed by source and by participant, and the metadata was provided uncurated.

CDR1 is given as SNHLY and CDR2 as FYNNEI, both from the germline V gene. Trimming costs V 7 bases and J 4 bases, and their ends lie 11 bases apart. The CDR3, from cysteine to phenylalanine, totals 13 residues. Of all the DNA, just the CDR3 is kept, 39 bases in frame from base 1. The collaborating institutions used their own protocols to collect whole blood in K2EDTA tubes. For TCRbeta analysis, collaborators shipped samples in one of three forms: frozen whole blood, isolated PBMCs, or DNA extracted from either of those sample types. TCRbeta CDR3 regions were amplified from genomic DNA by means of the immunoSEQ Assay, a bias-controlled multiplex PCR. As for the original processing: The number of nucleated cells in each sample was estimated from the amplification of reference gene primers within the assay. Sequence reads were collapsed and filtered to measure the absolute abundance of every unique TCRbeta CDR3 rearrangement. Productive Simpson clonality was computed per sample as the square root of Simpson's diversity index over productive rearrangements. TCRdb limited this immuneACCESS table to in-frame rearrangements with V and J called. A share of clones is missing; checked studies link under half to unresolved V genes, and the rest is unexplained. The V and J calls and the clone size are those of that table, but D and trimming were determined from the DNA. The sample data list 180,000 or so clones, and 80% to 90% of these were observed just once. 8% to 10% of the sample is held by the ten biggest clonotypes.

With respect to this clone: The specificity of this receptor is unknown. There are no base qualities to consult, and no much larger clone falls within one base.

Sequencing was performed on peripheral blood. The sequence is built from TRBV2 and TRBJ2-4; no confident D gene assignment can be made. This sequence originates from a man aged 55 to 70 with acute or convalescent COVID-19. The bases read TGTGCCAGCAACCGACAAGCTAAAAACATTCAGTACTTC. Its amino acids are CASNRQAKNIQYF.